This T cell receptor beta chain is from a study of technical replicates of blood from several donors. Germline lookup yields CDR1 SGHAT and CDR2 FQNNGV. The CDR3 loop spans 14 amino acids. Trimming took off 5 bases at V and 1 base at J, with 11 bases between the two ends. Generated by immunoSEQ multiplex PCR, the TCRdb table keeps only in-frame clones and is missing some. The sample consists of about 79,000 clones, 94% of them appearing once. Sequenced material: T cells isolated from PBMCs. This sequence was found in a human donor in good health. V is TRBV11-2 and J is TRBJ1-2; D is perhaps TRBD1 (6 bases). As DNA, the CDR3 is TGTGCCAGCAGCCTCGGGACATTTAACTATGGCTACACCTTC. It yields the protein CASSLGTFNYGYTF.